Below, 28 T cell receptor beta chains from the same sample are listed, as sequenced in a study of blood T cell repertoires in COVID-19. Produced via immunoSEQ multiplex PCR; TCRdb's table is partial and in-frame only. The data contain fewer than 250,000 clones, 83% of them singletons. Sequencing input: PBMCs or T cells enriched from blood (not recorded which). The receptors derive from a woman aged 50 to 60 who had been exposed to COVID-19.

Written as DNA, the CDR3 is TGTGCCAGCAGCTCGGTGCGGGGAGGGTGGGCAGATACGCAGTATTTT. Its translation is CASSSVRGGWADTQYF. This chain connects TRBV7-6 to TRBJ2-3; 7 nucleotides align to TRBD2. CDR1 and CDR2 (germline): SGHVS, FNYEAQ. The CDR3 runs to 16 residues. The trim removed 4 bases at V and 4 bases at J, leaving 11 bases unmatched.

There are a few counts of this clone. The DNA of the CDR3 is TGCGCCAGTCAACAGGGTCCCTCTGGGGCCAACGTCCTGACTTTC. Its translation: CASQQGPSGANVLTF. This chain joins TRBV5-1 and TRBJ2-6; possibly TRBD1 for D (6 bases). V lost 8 bases and J 0 bases, leaving 12 bases between the germline ends. The germline gives CDR1 SGHRS, CDR2 YFSETQ. The CDR3 covers 15 residues.

This clone was recorded once. V usage is TRBV12-3 or TRBV12-4 and J usage is TRBJ1-1; unclear D gene. Between the trimmed V and J ends, which lost 3 bases and 4 bases, there was a span of 6 bases. The CDR3 totals 12 residues. The CDR3 nucleotides read TGTGCCAGCAGTTTTGAGGGCACTGAAGCTTTCTTT. This encodes CASSFEGTEAFF.

In nucleotides, the CDR3 is TGTGCCAGCAGCCACAAGGGGGTTGACACTGAAGCTTTCTTT. Translating it yields CASSHKGVDTEAFF. The chain combines TRBV7-2 with TRBJ1-1; a possible D gene is TRBD1 (6 bases). V was cut by 5 bases and J by 3 bases, with 13 bases left in between. This CDR3 contains 14 residues. CDR1 is SGHTA, CDR2 FQGNSA, per germline.

The V gene is TRBV6-2 or TRBV6-3, the J gene TRBJ1-2, with D possibly matching TRBD1 (6 bases). The germline V and J ends were trimmed by 5 bases and 6 bases, with 19 bases remaining between them. CDR3 length equals 15 residues. Per germline, CDR1 MNHEY and CDR2 SVGEGT. The CDR3 DNA is TGTGCCAGCAGTCCGGACAGACAACTTTTCCATGGCTACACCTTC. Its translation: CASSPDRQLFHGYTF.

The CDR3 DNA reads TGTGCCAGCAGCCCCCAGGCCAGGGACTATGGCTACACCTTC. It translates to CASSPQARDYGYTF. The chain joins TRBV7-2 to TRBJ1-2; D might be TRBD1 (5 bases). V shed 5 bases and J shed 3 bases, with 13 bases lying between them. There are 14 residues in the CDR3. Germline V lookup: CDR1 SGHTA, CDR2 FQGNSA.

The rearrangement joins TRBV3-1 (or the pseudogene TRBV3-2) to TRBJ2-2; tentative D call: TRBD2 (5 bases). CDR1 LGHDT and CDR2 YNNKEL come from the germline V gene (reference sequence). The CDR3 runs 15 residues. V was cut by 0 bases and J by 7 bases, with 12 bases left in between. In DNA, the CDR3 is TGTGCCAGCAGCCAAGATGGTGGACGGGGCGGGGAGCTGTTTTTT. Its protein is CASSQDGGRGGELFF.

The chain joins TRBV24-1 to TRBJ2-7, with D tentatively TRBD1 (5 bases). The V end was cut by 3 bases, the J end by 3 bases, with 8 bases between. This CDR3 region has 13 residues. CDR1 KGHDR and CDR2 SFDVKD come from the germline V gene. DNA of the CDR3: TGTGCCACCAGTGATCCAGGACACTACGAGCAGTACTTC. It encodes CATSDPGHYEQYF.

The chain links TRBV28 to TRBJ2-5, with D perhaps TRBD2 (5 bases). The CDR3 sequence is 14 residues long. V lost 5 bases, J lost 4 bases, and 14 bases lay in between. CDR1 and CDR2 (germline): MDHEN, SYDVKM. The CDR3 nucleotides read TGTGCCAGCAGTCCGGGGTTAGCCGGAGAGACCCAGTACTTC. Amino acids: CASSPGLAGETQYF. The variable domain in full, completed from reference TRBV28 and TRBJ2-5, reads DVKVTQSSRYLVKRTGEKVFLECVQDMDHENMFWYRQDPGLGLRLIYFSYDVKMKEKGDIPEGYSVSREKKERFSLILESASTNQTSMYLCASSPGLAGETQYFGPGTRLLVL.

CDR3 sequence reads: CASSESRPGRGYSNQPQHF. Written as DNA, the CDR3 is TGCGCCAGCAGTGAGTCCCGTCCAGGGAGGGGGTATAGCAATCAGCCCCAGCATTTT. This sequence joins TRBV10-2 and TRBJ1-5; perhaps TRBD1 as D (6 bases). The CDR3 covers 19 residues. Trimming removed 0 bases at V and 0 bases at J, with 18 bases between. Per the germline V gene, CDR1 is WSHSY and CDR2 is SAAADI.

The chain recombines TRBV6-5 with TRBJ2-2; tentatively, D is TRBD2 (5 bases). This CDR3 has 14 amino acids. V was clipped by 5 bases and J by 1 base, with 8 bases between them. Per germline, CDR1 MNHEY and CDR2 SVGAGI. Here the CDR3 reads CASSRSGNTGELFF. The CDR3 nucleotides read TGTGCCAGCAGTAGGAGCGGGAACACCGGGGAGCTGTTTTTT.

The genes are TRBV7-2 and TRBJ2-5; D is perhaps TRBD2 (7 bases). With 5 bases removed from V and 4 bases from J, the gap between germline ends came to 17 bases. Germline V gene sequence: CDR1 SGHTA, CDR2 FQGNSA. The CDR3 has 15 amino acids. CDR3 sequence reads: CASSLGGAVSETQYF. CDR3 DNA: TGTGCCAGCAGCCTGGGGGGGGCGGTCTCAGAGACCCAGTACTTC.

This clone was picked up one time. V gene TRBV5-1 combines with J gene TRBJ2-7; 7 nucleotides align to TRBD2. The germline V gene has CDR1 SGHRS and CDR2 YFSETQ. The J segment lost 0 bases and the V segment lost 4 bases, leaving 7 bases of the junction unmatched. CDR3 length: 15 residues. DNA of the CDR3: TGCGCCAGCAGCCTGGGACTATCGAGCTCCTACGAGCAGTACTTC. Translated: CASSLGLSSSYEQYF.

This rearrangement joins TRBV3-1 (or the pseudogene TRBV3-2) to TRBJ1-2; 9 positions agree with TRBD1. J was trimmed by 7 bases and V by 1 base; bases with no gene match: 4. Germline CDR1 LGHDT, CDR2 YNNKEL (reference sequence). The CDR3 consists of 14 residues. The DNA for the CDR3 is TGTGCCAGCAGCCAAGGGACAGGGGAGGGTGGCTACACCTTC. This codes for CASSQGTGEGGYTF.

The chain uses TRBV28 and TRBJ1-5; possibly TRBD1 for D (6 bases). The CDR3 runs to 14 residues. Germline V lookup: CDR1 MDHEN, CDR2 SYDVKM. The V gene lost 6 bases and the J gene lost 6 bases, with 15 bases spanning the gap. As DNA, the CDR3 is TGTGCCAGCAGCCCTACAGGGTGGAGTCAGCCCCAGCATTTT. This translates into CASSPTGWSQPQHF.

V and J are TRBV5-4 and TRBJ1-2, with D maybe TRBD1 (5 bases). Trimming stripped 0 bases from V and 6 bases from J, with 9 bases between. This CDR3 spans 13 amino acids. Germline assignment: CDR1 SGHNT and CDR2 YYREEE (reference sequence). CDR3 region: CASSLVGGDGYTF. The DNA for the CDR3 is TGTGCCAGCAGCTTGGTCGGGGGGGATGGCTACACCTTC.

This clone was seen only a few times. This chain links TRBV4-1 with TRBJ2-3; TRBD2 matches at 12 bases. Germline V gene lookup returns CDR1 MGHRA and CDR2 YSYEKL. Germline trimming cut 0 bases from V and 4 bases from J; bases unmatched to any gene: 2. The CDR3 contains 16 residues. CDR3 sequence reads: CASSQDRTSGADTQYF. The CDR3, as DNA: TGCGCCAGCAGCCAAGATCGGACTAGCGGGGCAGATACGCAGTATTTT.

The gene calls are TRBV7-9 and TRBJ1-1; TRBD1 might be the D (5 bases). Germline CDR1 is SEHNR and CDR2 is FQNEAQ (reference sequence). V lost 4 bases and J 4 bases, leaving 13 bases between the germline ends. This CDR3 contains 14 residues. The DNA of the CDR3 is TGTGCCAGCAGCTGGGGGGACCTTAGCACTGAAGCTTTCTTT. The encoded protein is CASSWGDLSTEAFF.

This clone came up a few times. The V call is TRBV2, the J call TRBJ1-1; 7 bases are shared with TRBD1. V dropped 2 bases and J dropped 5; count of bases not matched to a gene: 2. Germline V gene data show CDR1 as SNHLY and CDR2 as FYNNEI. The CDR3 is 13 residues long. In DNA, the CDR3 is TGTGCCAGCAGTGAACAACAGGGGACTGAAGCTTTCTTT. This translates into CASSEQQGTEAFF.

A single count supports this clone. The chain couples TRBV10-2 to TRBJ1-3; 8 nucleotides align to TRBD1. In germline, CDR1 is WSHSY, CDR2 SAAADI. V trimming: 7 bases; J trimming: 2 bases; junction bases outside the gene matches: 7. The CDR3 spans 15 residues. CDR3 amino acids: CASITDRDAGNTIYF. CDR3 DNA: TGCGCCAGCATTACGGACAGGGATGCTGGAAACACCATATATTTT.

V is TRBV5-6 and J is TRBJ1-1; TRBD1 matches 8 bases. This CDR3 comprises 17 residues. Trimming at V came to 5 bases and at J to 1 base, leaving 13 bases not matched to a gene. Germline-derived CDR1 and CDR2 are SGHDT and YYEEEE. The CDR3 DNA reads as TGTGCCAGCAGTTTCCTTAGGACAGGGACGGGGAACACTGAAGCTTTCTTT. Protein product: CASSFLRTGTGNTEAFF. Together with reference TRBV5-6 and TRBJ1-1, the CDR3 gives the full variable domain: DAGVTQSPTHLIKTRGQQVTLRCSPKSGHDTVSWYQQALGQGPQFIFQYYEEEERQRGNFPDRFSGHQFPNYSSELNVNALLLGDSALYLCASSFLRTGTGNTEAFFGQGTRLTVV.

This clone was recorded only once. The chain has TRBV6-1 and TRBJ2-7, with 10 bases matching TRBD1. Germline V lookup: CDR1 MNHNS, CDR2 SASEGT. Trimming cost V 3 bases and J 5 bases; bases outside gene matches: 7. The CDR3 runs 15 residues. The CDR3 loop reads CASSDPRDRGHEQYF. CDR3 DNA sequence: TGTGCCAGCAGTGATCCCCGGGACAGGGGCCACGAGCAGTACTTC.

This sequence joins TRBV7-9 and TRBJ2-5, with a tentative D call TRBD2 (6 bases). Looked up from germline, CDR1 is SEHNR and CDR2 is FQNEAQ (reference sequence). The V end lost 2 bases, the J end lost 2 bases, and 15 bases lay between the germline ends. The CDR3 length is 16 residues. The DNA of the CDR3 is TGTGCCAGCAGCTTAATTACGGGAGTGGTACAAGAGACCCAGTACTTC. Translating it yields CASSLITGVVQETQYF.

CDR3 nucleotide sequence: TGTGCCAGCAGCTTAAGAGGGAGGAACACTGAAGCTTTCTTT. It translates to CASSLRGRNTEAFF. J is TRBJ1-1 and V is TRBV7-3; D gene ambiguous. CDR3 length: 14 residues. Germline CDR1 is SGHTA and CDR2 is FQGTGA. Trimming shortened V by 1 base and J by 1 base, and 7 bases separated the two germline ends.

The chain couples TRBV7-8 to TRBJ2-1, with a tentative D call TRBD1 (6 bases). Germline CDR1 reads SGHVS; CDR2 reads FQNEAQ. The CDR3 contains 16 residues. Trimming stripped 6 bases from V and 8 bases from J, with 23 bases between. The CDR3 DNA reads TGTGCCAGCAGTCACGGACAGTTCGGGGCCCACGATGAGCAGTTCTTC. Encoded protein: CASSHGQFGAHDEQFF.

CDR3 amino acids: CASSRYIAGVSTDTQYF. Written as DNA, the CDR3 is TGCGCCAGCAGCCGATATATAGCGGGGGTTAGCACAGATACGCAGTATTTT. The genes are TRBV4-1 and TRBJ2-3; 9 bases align to TRBD2. J lost 0 bases, V lost 4 bases, and 8 bases had no gene match. Germline V gives CDR1 MGHRA, CDR2 YSYEKL. This CDR3 comprises 17 residues.

V and J are TRBV7-9 and TRBJ2-3, with 7 bases identical to TRBD1. The CDR3 is 13 amino acids. With V trimmed by 7 bases and J by 1 base, 2 bases remained unmatched. Germline V gene lookup returns CDR1 SEHNR and CDR2 FQNEAQ (reference sequence). CDR3 sequence reads: CASNRGGTDTQYF. CDR3 nucleotide sequence: TGTGCCAGCAACAGGGGAGGCACAGATACGCAGTATTTT.

The rearrangement uses TRBV6-5 and TRBJ2-2; the match to TRBD2 covers 8 bases. CDR1 MNHEY and CDR2 SVGAGI come from the germline V gene. The CDR3 has 15 residues. Trimming took 6 bases from V and 4 from J; bases not matched to a gene: 7. CDR3 sequence: CASSRGGSSTGELFF. CDR3 coding DNA: TGTGCCAGCAGCCGCGGGGGGTCGAGCACCGGGGAGCTGTTTTTT.